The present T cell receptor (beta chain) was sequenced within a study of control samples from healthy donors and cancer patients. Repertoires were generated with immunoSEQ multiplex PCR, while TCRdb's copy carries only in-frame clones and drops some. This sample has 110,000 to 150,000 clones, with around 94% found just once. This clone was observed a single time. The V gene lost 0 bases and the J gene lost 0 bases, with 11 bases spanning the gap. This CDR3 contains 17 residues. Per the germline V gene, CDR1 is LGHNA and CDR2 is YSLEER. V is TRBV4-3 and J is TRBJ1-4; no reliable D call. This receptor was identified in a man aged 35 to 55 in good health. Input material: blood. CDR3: CASSQDPDGATNEKLFF. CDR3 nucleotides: TGCGCCAGCAGCCAAGATCCGGACGGCGCAACTAATGAAAAACTGTTTTTT.